These 14 T cell receptor beta chains came from one sample sequenced in a study of identical twins. MiXCR, run by TCRdb on the 5' RACE reads, gives a single entry per CDR3 protein. The profile shows 1.5 million to 2 million distinct CDR3 sequences, around 33% of them singletons. The sample taken for sequencing was cord blood. Receptor source: a newborn girl in good health.

The chain joins TRBV5-1 to TRBJ2-1, with TRBD2 matching over 10 bases. The J call may be faulty, since TRBJ2-7 better matches the DNA end. Looked up from germline, CDR1 is SGHRS and CDR2 is YFSETQ. There are 16 residues in the CDR3. The CDR3 DNA follows: TGCGCCAGCAGCTTGGCCCGACTAGCGGGTTGGAATGAGCAGTACTTC. This gives the protein CASSLARLAGWNEQYF.

The J gene is TRBJ1-2, the V gene TRBV5-1; tentative D call: TRBD1 (6 bases). The V and J ends lost 0 bases and 8 bases respectively, with 17 bases between them. The CDR3 is 15 amino acids. The V gene's germline CDR1 is SGHRS and CDR2 YFSETQ. The CDR3 DNA is TGCGCCAGCAGCTTGGAAGGACAGATTCCAAGCGGCTACACCTTC. The encoded protein is CASSLEGQIPSGYTF.

This clonotype showed up just a few times. The chain carries TRBV5-1 and TRBJ2-1; D is possibly TRBD2 (5 bases). The CDR3 extends over 16 amino acids. Trimming removed 0 bases at V and 0 bases at J, with 10 bases between. CDR1 is SGHRS, CDR2 YFSETQ, per germline. CDR3 bases: TGCGCCAGCAGCTTGGCCGTGGGGAGCTCCTACAATGAGCAGTTCTTC. Translation gives CASSLAVGSSYNEQFF.

This sequence joins TRBV6-6 and TRBJ1-5; no firm D call. Germline V CDR1 and CDR2: MNHNY, SVGAGI (reference sequence). This CDR3 region has 13 residues. Trimming shortened V by 0 bases and J by 3 bases, and 3 bases separated the two germline ends. The CDR3, as DNA: TGTGCCAGCAGTTACTCCTACAATCAGCCCCAGCATTTT. Its protein is CASSYSYNQPQHF.

This clonotype came up once. The rearrangement uses TRBV6-1 and TRBJ1-2; TRBD1 matches 9 bases. Germline V CDR1 and CDR2: MNHNS, SASEGT. This CDR3 comprises 14 residues. The V gene end was trimmed by 4 bases and the J gene end by 6 bases; junction bases not matched to a gene: 6. CDR3 in DNA: TGTGCCAGCAGTGGCTCCGGGACAGGGCATGGCTACACCTTC. This codes for CASSGSGTGHGYTF.

This clonotype has only a few counts. This chain connects TRBV20-1 to TRBJ1-5; a possible D gene is TRBD1 (6 bases). CDR3 length equals 15 residues. Germline loops: CDR1 DFQATT, CDR2 SNEGSKA (reference sequence). V lost 3 bases to trimming and J lost 4 bases, with 16 bases between them. The CDR3 DNA reads TGCAGTGCTAGGGGCTACAGGGAAGATAATCAGCCCCAGCATTTT. This sequence encodes CSARGYREDNQPQHF.

This chain links TRBV3-1 with TRBJ2-4; D is unresolved. The J call could be wrong; TRBJ2-7 is a better fit for the DNA end. CDR3 length: 12 residues. Germline assignment: CDR1 LGHDT and CDR2 YNNKEL (reference sequence). The CDR3 sequence: CASSQDEREQYF. In DNA form, the CDR3 reads TGTGCCAGCAGCCAAGACGAGCGCGAGCAGTACTTC.

The chain is built from TRBV6-5 and TRBJ2-7; 9 nucleotides agree with TRBD1. Germline CDR1 reads MNHEY; CDR2 reads SVGAGI. V was clipped by 2 bases and J by 4 bases; unmatched bases: 6. The CDR3 covers 15 residues. Here the CDR3 DNA reads TGTGCCAGCAGTTACCTGGGACAGGGACTTTACGAGCAGTACTTC. The encoded protein is CASSYLGQGLYEQYF.

This clonotype has more than one count but fewer than ten. The chain has TRBV29-1 and TRBJ2-2; D might be TRBD2 (5 bases). From germline, CDR1 is SQVTM and CDR2 ANQGSEA. This CDR3 has 13 amino acids. V lost 4 bases and J 5 bases, leaving 11 bases between the germline ends. CDR3 sequence: CSVAQLVTGELFF. In DNA form, the CDR3 reads TGCAGCGTTGCCCAACTAGTAACCGGGGAGCTGTTTTTT.

This clonotype has a handful of counts. V is TRBV20-1 and J is TRBJ2-3; possibly TRBD1 or TRBD2 for D (5 bases each). Germline V gene sequence: CDR1 DFQATT, CDR2 SNEGSKA (reference sequence). Trimming took 3 bases from V and 3 from J, leaving 28 bases between them. The CDR3 has 19 residues. CDR3 loop: CSASKGSPRDLAWTDTQYF. The CDR3 nucleotides are TGCAGTGCTAGTAAGGGGTCGCCGAGAGATCTAGCTTGGACAGATACGCAGTATTTT.

This chain joins TRBV4-1 and TRBJ1-1, with D hard to call. With 2 bases removed from V and 1 base from J, the gap between germline ends came to 20 bases. Germline CDR1 MGHRA, CDR2 YSYEKL. The CDR3 has 18 residues. The CDR3 spells CASSQLKGRSPGNTEAFF. The DNA of the CDR3 is TGCGCCAGCAGCCAACTGAAAGGTCGGTCCCCCGGGAACACTGAAGCTTTCTTT.

This clonotype was counted only a few times. The V gene is TRBV27, the J gene TRBJ1-2; weak D call: TRBD1 (6 bases). In germline, CDR1 is MNHEY, CDR2 SMNVEV (reference sequence). Trimming took off 5 bases at V and 0 bases at J, with 19 bases between the two ends. The CDR3 covers 17 residues. Written as DNA, the CDR3 is TGTGCCAGCAGTCCCATCGATCGGACAGAAACTAACTATGGCTACACCTTC. This encodes CASSPIDRTETNYGYTF.

This clonotype was seen more than once but under ten times. The chain recombines TRBV12-3 or TRBV12-4 with TRBJ1-6; the match to TRBD1 covers 7 bases. The V and J ends lost 1 base and 10 bases, in that order; junction bases with no gene match: 4. The length of the CDR3 is 14 residues. Here the CDR3 DNA reads TGTGCCAGCAGTTTAGGGAGGGGGCGATCACCCCTCCACTTT. This encodes CASSLGRGRSPLHF.

The chain couples TRBV7-2 to TRBJ2-5, with D possibly being TRBD1 (6 bases). The CDR3 sequence is 15 residues long. Germline assignment: CDR1 SGHTA and CDR2 FQGNSA. V lost 1 base and J 11 bases, leaving 20 bases between the germline ends. This chain's CDR3 is CASSLGGASSGEQYF. CDR3 bases: TGTGCCAGCAGCTTAGGGGGAGCGAGCTCAGGGGAGCAGTACTTC.